Presented here are 12 T cell receptor beta chains from one specimen sequenced in a study of blood T cells in healthy people across ages (dated by TCRdb to between 2014 and 2016). The library was obtained by 5' RACE. Reads for this sample came from an Illumina HiSeq 2500. A second PCR of about 6 to 11 cycles was performed with a sample-barcoded 5' primer and a J-beta primer mix. The public reads were run again by TCRdb, first through fastp at Q25 and then through MiXCR, and only productive beta chains were kept. CDR3 protein sequences are deduplicated, and each keeps its most common genes and DNA. The sample contains around 780,000 distinct CDR3 sequences, about 26% of them found a single time. The ten largest clonotypes hold less than 3.5% of the sample. The sample was also linked to a second study, of T cells of mothers and their children.

Sequencing was carried out using blood. These receptors were obtained from a boy aged 5 to 17 in good health.

The rearrangement joins TRBV6-2 or TRBV6-3 to TRBJ2-5, with a weak D call TRBD2 (6 bases). Germline V gene lookup returns CDR1 MNHEY and CDR2 SVGEGT. This CDR3 spans 15 amino acids. V was shortened by 2 bases and J by 3 bases, with 13 bases between the two germline ends. CDR3 sequence reads: CASSYPLALKETQYF. In DNA, the CDR3 is TGTGCCAGCAGTTACCCACTAGCCCTGAAAGAGACCCAGTACTTC.

Points on this clonotype: Because it lacks the conserved phenylalanine or tryptophan at the end, this CDR3 is likely a read error. The gene calls are TRBV7-9 and TRBJ1-6, with TRBD1 identical over 7 bases. The CDR3 covers 13 residues. After removal of 10 bases from V and 6 bases from J, the junction contained 6 bases not matched to a gene. CDR1 and CDR2 from the germline V gene are SEHNR and FQNEAQ (reference sequence). CDR3 sequence: CANRGLGNSPLHS. In DNA form, the CDR3 reads TGTGCCAACAGGGGTCTCGGTAATTCACCCCTCCACTCT.

This clonotype turned up a few times. The DNA for the CDR3 is TGCGCAAGCGGGGGGGCCGAAGAGACCCAGTACTTC. Its translation: CASGGAEETQYF. The rearrangement links TRBV29-1 to TRBJ2-5; 10 nucleotides agree with TRBD2. Germline assignment: CDR1 SQVTM and CDR2 ANQGSEA. The CDR3 extends over 12 amino acids.

This clonotype was counted between two and nine times. The chain employs TRBV12-3 or TRBV12-4 and TRBJ2-5, with D perhaps given as TRBD1 or TRBD2 (5 bases each). The J call may not be correct, given that the DNA end is closer to TRBJ2-1. The CDR3 totals 15 residues. This CDR3 reads CASSFGDALSNEQFF. CDR3 DNA: TGTGCCAGCAGTTTTGGGGACGCCCTATCCAATGAGCAGTTCTTC.

The chain employs TRBV29-1 and TRBJ2-7, with 10 bases that match TRBD2. CDR1 and CDR2 (germline): SQVTM, ANQGSEA. There are 13 residues in the CDR3. V shed 6 bases and J 4 bases; nucleotides not matched to a gene: 6. CDR3 loop: CSVASGGVYEQYF. The DNA for the CDR3 is TGCAGCGTCGCTAGCGGGGGAGTATACGAGCAGTACTTC.

The gene calls are TRBV11-2 and TRBJ2-2; D gene unclear. V was pared by 0 bases and J by 6 bases, with 14 bases between. The CDR3 length is 16 residues. Per germline, CDR1 SGHAT and CDR2 FQNNGV. CDR3 amino acids: CASSLDQARSAGELFF. The CDR3 nucleotides are TGTGCCAGCAGCTTAGATCAGGCGAGAAGTGCCGGGGAGCTGTTTTTT.

V and J are TRBV12-3 or TRBV12-4 and TRBJ1-2; tentative D call: TRBD1 (6 bases). The CDR3 has 12 residues. Trimming shortened V by 8 bases and J by 7 bases, and 14 bases separated the two germline ends. The CDR3 nucleotides read TGTGCCAGCCGGGCAGGGGTTGCTGGCTACACCTTC. It specifies CASRAGVAGYTF.

This chain joins TRBV5-1 and TRBJ2-7; tentatively, D is TRBD1 or TRBD2 (5 bases each). Germline assignment: CDR1 SGHRS and CDR2 YFSETQ. The V end was cut by 4 bases, the J end by 7 bases, with 18 bases between. CDR3 size: 14 residues. CDR3 loop: CASSPGPDNLEQYF. The CDR3 bases are TGCGCCAGCAGCCCGGGACCCGACAACTTAGAGCAGTACTTC. The full variable domain, rest sourced from reference TRBV5-1 and TRBJ2-7, is KAGVTQTPRYLIKTRGQQVTLSCSPISGHRSVSWYQQTPGQGLQFLFEYFSETQRNKGNFPGRFSGRQFSNSRSEMNVSTLELGDSALYLCASSPGPDNLEQYFGPGTRLTVT.

This clonotype has a handful of counts. This rearrangement joins TRBV20-1 to TRBJ2-5; D possibly matches TRBD1 or TRBD2 (5 bases each). This CDR3 is 13 amino acids long. CDR1 and CDR2 (germline): DFQATT, SNEGSKA (reference sequence). V shed 5 bases and J shed 2 bases, with 12 bases lying between them. The CDR3 sequence is CSAGEWGQETQYF. The CDR3 region has the DNA TGCAGTGCTGGCGAGTGGGGGCAAGAGACCCAGTACTTC.

The chain has TRBV2 and TRBJ1-2; D remains ambiguous. Germline assignment: CDR1 SNHLY and CDR2 FYNNEI. The CDR3 consists of 14 residues. Trimming removed 4 bases at V and 3 bases at J, with 12 bases between. CDR3 amino acids: CASSGTAADYGYTF. The CDR3 DNA sequence: TGTGCCAGCAGTGGGACGGCGGCGGACTATGGCTACACCTTC.

The sample holds a few counts of this clonotype. CDR3 sequence: CASSYSGAGRNSPLHF. In DNA, the CDR3 is TGTGCCAGCAGTTACTCGGGGGCAGGGAGGAATTCACCCCTCCACTTT. The chain uses TRBV6-5 and TRBJ1-6, with TRBD1 as a possible D gene (6 bases). The V end lost 0 bases, the J end lost 7 bases, and 13 bases lay between the germline ends. The CDR3 runs 16 residues. Germline-derived CDR1 and CDR2 are MNHEY and SVGAGI.

This clonotype turned up a few times. Its ends do not fully match the called genes, so a read error is possible. The chain carries TRBV19 and TRBJ2-1; no clear D gene. The CDR3 consists of 10 residues. Germline V gene lookup returns CDR1 LNHDA and CDR2 SQIVND (reference sequence). The CDR3 DNA is TGCACTCAGGTTAACAATGAGCAGTTCTTC. The encoded protein is CTQVNNEQFF.